Listed below are T cell receptor beta chains from one sample, sequenced in a study of long-term antiretroviral therapy in people with HIV. Sequencing was performed with immunoSEQ multiplex PCR; in TCRdb, only in-frame clones are kept and a portion is missing. The data show 10,000 to 15,000 clones, about 68% seen once. This material consisted of unsorted PBMCs, taken approximately 3.2 years before starting antiretroviral therapy. These TCRs come from a man between 35 and 55 years old with HIV. Each CDR3 is given with its conserved first and last residue. The D gene is left open where the match is weak. Part of the rows lack a size; the others show once, few, many or a class for expanded clones.

J	D	V	size	DNA	CDR3
TRBJ1-2	TRBD1	TRBV28	once	TGTGCCAGCAGTGGGCCGGGACAGGCTAGCTATGGCTACACCTTC	CASSGPGQASYGYTF
TRBJ2-1	TRBD2	TRBV7-9	few	TGTGCCAGCAGGCCCTCCGGGACTAGCGGGAGGTGGGAGCAGTTCTTC	CASRPSGTSGRWEQFF
TRBJ1-1	-	TRBV28	-	TGTGCCAGCAGTTTAGGTCTTCGGGAATCTGAAGCTTTCTTT	CASSLGLRESEAFF
TRBJ1-5	-	TRBV5-1	-	TGCGCCAGCAGCTTGGGTGGGAGCAATCAGCCCCAGCATTTT	CASSLGGSNQPQHF
TRBJ1-2	-	TRBV12-1	few	TGTGCCAGCAGCTTGATTAAGAAGGACGCCAAAGCTAACTATGGCTACACCTTC	CASSLIKKDAKANYGYTF
TRBJ1-2	-	TRBV28	-	TGTGCCAGCAGTTTACCTAGGGTCGTGGACTATGGCTACACCTTC	CASSLPRVVDYGYTF
TRBJ1-2	TRBD1	TRBV7-9	-	TGTGCCAGCAGTTCACAGGGGGATGGAGCAGGCTACACCTTC	CASSSQGDGAGYTF
TRBJ1-1	-	TRBV30	-	TGTGCCTGGAGAGTTAACACTGAAGCTTTCTTT	CAWRVNTEAFF
TRBJ2-7	TRBD2	TRBV29-1	-	TGCAGCGTGGAGGGACTAGCGGGAGTTTTATACGAGCAGTACTTC	CSVEGLAGVLYEQYF
TRBJ1-1	-	TRBV29-1	-	TGCAGCGCCTCGGTGGCAGGGTCGAACACTGAAGCTTTCTTT	CSASVAGSNTEAFF
TRBJ2-5	-	TRBV6-1	-	TGTGCCAGCAGTGAATACATGAGGGAGACCCAGTACTTC	CASSEYMRETQYF